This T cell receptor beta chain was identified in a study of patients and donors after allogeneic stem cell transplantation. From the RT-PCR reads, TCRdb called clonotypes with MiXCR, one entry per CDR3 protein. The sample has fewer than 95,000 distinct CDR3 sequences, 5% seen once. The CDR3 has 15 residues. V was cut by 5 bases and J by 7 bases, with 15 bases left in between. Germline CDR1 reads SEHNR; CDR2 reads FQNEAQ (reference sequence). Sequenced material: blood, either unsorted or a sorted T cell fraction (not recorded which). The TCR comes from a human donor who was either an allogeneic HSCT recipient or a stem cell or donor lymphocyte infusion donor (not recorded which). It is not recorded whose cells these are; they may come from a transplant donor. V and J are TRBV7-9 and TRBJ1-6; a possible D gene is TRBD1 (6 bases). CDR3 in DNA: TGTGCCAGCAGCGATACGACAGGACCAAATTCACCCCTCCACTTT. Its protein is CASSDTTGPNSPLHF.